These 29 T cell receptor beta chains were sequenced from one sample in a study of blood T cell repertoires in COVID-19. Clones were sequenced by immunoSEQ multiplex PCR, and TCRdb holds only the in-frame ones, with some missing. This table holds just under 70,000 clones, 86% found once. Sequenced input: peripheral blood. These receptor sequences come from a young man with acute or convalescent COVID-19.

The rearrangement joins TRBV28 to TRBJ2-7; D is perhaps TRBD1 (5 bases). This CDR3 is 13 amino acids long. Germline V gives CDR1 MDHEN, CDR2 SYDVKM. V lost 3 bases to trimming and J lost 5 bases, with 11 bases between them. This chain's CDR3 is CASSLAGLNEQYF. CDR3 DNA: TGTGCCAGCAGTTTGGCAGGGTTAAACGAGCAGTACTTC.

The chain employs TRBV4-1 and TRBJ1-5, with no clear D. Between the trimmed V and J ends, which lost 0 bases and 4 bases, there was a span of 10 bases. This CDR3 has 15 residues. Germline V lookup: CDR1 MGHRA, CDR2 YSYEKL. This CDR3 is CASSQDARRNQPQHF. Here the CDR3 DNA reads TGCGCCAGCAGCCAAGATGCGCGGCGTAATCAGCCCCAGCATTTT.

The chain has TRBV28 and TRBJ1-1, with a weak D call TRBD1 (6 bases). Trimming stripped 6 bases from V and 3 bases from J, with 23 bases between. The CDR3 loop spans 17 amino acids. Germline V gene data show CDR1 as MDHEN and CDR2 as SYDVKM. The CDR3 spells CASSPLDRFEIDTEAFF. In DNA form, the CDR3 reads TGTGCCAGCAGCCCTCTTGACAGGTTCGAAATCGACACTGAAGCTTTCTTT. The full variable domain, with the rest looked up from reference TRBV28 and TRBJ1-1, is DVKVTQSSRYLVKRTGEKVFLECVQDMDHENMFWYRQDPGLGLRLIYFSYDVKMKEKGDIPEGYSVSREKKERFSLILESASTNQTSMYLCASSPLDRFEIDTEAFFGQGTRLTVV.

DNA of the CDR3: TGTGCCAGCGGAAATATAGCGGGAGCAACCTACAATGAGCAGTTCTTC. Residues: CASGNIAGATYNEQFF. V usage is TRBV28 and J usage is TRBJ2-1; TRBD2 aligns across 9 bases. This CDR3 spans 16 amino acids. Germline V gene sequence: CDR1 MDHEN, CDR2 SYDVKM. V dropped 8 bases and J dropped 2; count of bases not matched to a gene: 10.

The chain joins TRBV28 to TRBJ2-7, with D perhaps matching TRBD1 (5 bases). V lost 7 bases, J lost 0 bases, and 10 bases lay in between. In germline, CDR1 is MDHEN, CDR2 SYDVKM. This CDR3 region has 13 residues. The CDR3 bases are TGTGCCAGCACAGGGCCCTTCTCCTACGAGCAGTACTTC. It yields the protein CASTGPFSYEQYF.

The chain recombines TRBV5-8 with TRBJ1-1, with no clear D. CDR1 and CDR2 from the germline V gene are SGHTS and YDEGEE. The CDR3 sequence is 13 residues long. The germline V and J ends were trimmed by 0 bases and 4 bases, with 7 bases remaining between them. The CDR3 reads CASSLELSTEAFF. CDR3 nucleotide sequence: TGTGCCAGCAGCTTGGAACTAAGCACTGAAGCTTTCTTT.

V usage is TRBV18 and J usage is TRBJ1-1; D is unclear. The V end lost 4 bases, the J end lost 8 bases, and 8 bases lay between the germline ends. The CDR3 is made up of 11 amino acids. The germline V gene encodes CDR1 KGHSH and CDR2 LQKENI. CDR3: CASSLRSEAFF. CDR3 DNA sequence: TGTGCCAGCTCACTGAGAAGCGAAGCTTTCTTT.

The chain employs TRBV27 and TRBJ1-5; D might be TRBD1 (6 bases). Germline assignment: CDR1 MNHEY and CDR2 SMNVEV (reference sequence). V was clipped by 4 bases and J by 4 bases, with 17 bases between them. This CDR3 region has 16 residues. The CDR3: CASSSPPGQDNQPQHF. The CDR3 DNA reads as TGTGCCAGCAGTTCCCCCCCGGGACAAGATAATCAGCCCCAGCATTTT.

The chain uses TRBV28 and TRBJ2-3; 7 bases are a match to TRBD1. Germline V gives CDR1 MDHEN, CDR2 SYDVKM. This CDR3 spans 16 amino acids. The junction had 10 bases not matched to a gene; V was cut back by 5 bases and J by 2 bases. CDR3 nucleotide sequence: TGTGCCAGCAGTCTCGCGACAGGGCGGATCACAGATACGCAGTATTTT. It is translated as CASSLATGRITDTQYF. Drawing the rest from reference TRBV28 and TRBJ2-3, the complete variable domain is DVKVTQSSRYLVKRTGEKVFLECVQDMDHENMFWYRQDPGLGLRLIYFSYDVKMKEKGDIPEGYSVSREKKERFSLILESASTNQTSMYLCASSLATGRITDTQYFGPGTRLTVL.

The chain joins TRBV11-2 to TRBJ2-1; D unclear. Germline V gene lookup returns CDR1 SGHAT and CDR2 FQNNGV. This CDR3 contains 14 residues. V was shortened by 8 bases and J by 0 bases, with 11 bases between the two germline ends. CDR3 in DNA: TGTGCCAGCTCCCACAGTCCCTCCTACAATGAGCAGTTCTTC. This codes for CASSHSPSYNEQFF.

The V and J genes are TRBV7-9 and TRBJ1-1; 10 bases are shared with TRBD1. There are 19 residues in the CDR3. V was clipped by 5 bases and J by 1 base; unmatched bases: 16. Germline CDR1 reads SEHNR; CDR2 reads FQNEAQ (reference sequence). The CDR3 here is CASSTGQGVMDGANTEAFF. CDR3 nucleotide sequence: TGTGCCAGCAGCACCGGACAGGGGGTGATGGACGGAGCGAACACTGAAGCTTTCTTT.

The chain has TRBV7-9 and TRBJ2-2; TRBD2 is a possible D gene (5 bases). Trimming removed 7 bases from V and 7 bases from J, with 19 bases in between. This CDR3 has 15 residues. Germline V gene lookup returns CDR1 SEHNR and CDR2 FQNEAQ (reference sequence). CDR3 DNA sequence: TGTGCCAGCACCCCGGGCCCGGGGAAGATCGGGGAGCTGTTTTTT. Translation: CASTPGPGKIGELFF.

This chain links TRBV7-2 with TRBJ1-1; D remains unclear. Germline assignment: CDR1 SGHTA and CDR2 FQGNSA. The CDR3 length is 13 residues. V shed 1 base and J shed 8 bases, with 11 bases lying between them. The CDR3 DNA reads TGTGCCAGCAGCTTAGAGGCCCTCAGGGAAGCTTTCTTT. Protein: CASSLEALREAFF.

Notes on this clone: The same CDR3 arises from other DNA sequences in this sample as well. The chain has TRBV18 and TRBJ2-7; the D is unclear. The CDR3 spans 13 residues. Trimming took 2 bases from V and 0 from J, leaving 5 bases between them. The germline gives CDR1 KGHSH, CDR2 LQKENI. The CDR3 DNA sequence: TGTGCCAGCTCACCAAGAGACTCCTACGAGCAGTACTTC. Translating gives CASSPRDSYEQYF.

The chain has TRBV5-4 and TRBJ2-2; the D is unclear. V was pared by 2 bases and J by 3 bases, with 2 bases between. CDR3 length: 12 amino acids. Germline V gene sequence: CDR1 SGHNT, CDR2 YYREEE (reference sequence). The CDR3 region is CASSFDTGELFF. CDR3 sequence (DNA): TGTGCCAGCAGCTTCGACACCGGGGAGCTGTTTTTT.

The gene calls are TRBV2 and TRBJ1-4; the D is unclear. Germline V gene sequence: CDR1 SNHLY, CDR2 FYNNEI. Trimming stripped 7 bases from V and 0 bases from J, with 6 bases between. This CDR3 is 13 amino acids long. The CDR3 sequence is CASTLSTNEKLFF. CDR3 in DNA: TGTGCCAGCACTCTGTCAACTAATGAAAAACTGTTTTTT.

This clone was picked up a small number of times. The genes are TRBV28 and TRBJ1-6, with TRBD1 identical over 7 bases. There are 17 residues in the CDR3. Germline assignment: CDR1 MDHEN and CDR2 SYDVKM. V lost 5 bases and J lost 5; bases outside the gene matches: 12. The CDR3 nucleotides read TGTGCCAGCAGTCCCGCAGGGACAGCTGGGGATAATTCACCCCTCCACTTT. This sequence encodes CASSPAGTAGDNSPLHF.

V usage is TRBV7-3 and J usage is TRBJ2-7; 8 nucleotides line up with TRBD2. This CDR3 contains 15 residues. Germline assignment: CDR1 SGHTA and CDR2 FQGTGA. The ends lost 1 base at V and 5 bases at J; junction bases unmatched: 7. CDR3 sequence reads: CASSLRAGATDEQYF. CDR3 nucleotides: TGTGCCAGCAGCTTAAGAGCGGGAGCCACGGACGAGCAGTACTTC.

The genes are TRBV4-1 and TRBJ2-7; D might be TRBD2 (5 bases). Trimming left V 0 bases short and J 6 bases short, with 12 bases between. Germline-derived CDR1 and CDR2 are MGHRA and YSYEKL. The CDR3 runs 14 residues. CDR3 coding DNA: TGCGCCAGCAGCCAAGAAGGAGGATTCTCCGAGCAGTACTTC. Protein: CASSQEGGFSEQYF.

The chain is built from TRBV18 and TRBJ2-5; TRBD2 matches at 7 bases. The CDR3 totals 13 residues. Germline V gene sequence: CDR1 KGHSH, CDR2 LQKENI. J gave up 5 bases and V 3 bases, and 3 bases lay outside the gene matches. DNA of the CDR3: TGTGCCAGCTCACCCGCCGGGGGGGAGACCCAGTACTTC. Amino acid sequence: CASSPAGGETQYF.

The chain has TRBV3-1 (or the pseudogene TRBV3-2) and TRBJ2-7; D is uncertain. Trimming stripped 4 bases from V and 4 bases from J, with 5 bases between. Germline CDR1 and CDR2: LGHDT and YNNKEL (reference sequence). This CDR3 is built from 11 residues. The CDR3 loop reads CASSRGYEQYF. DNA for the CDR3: TGTGCCAGCAGCCGCGGATACGAGCAGTACTTC.

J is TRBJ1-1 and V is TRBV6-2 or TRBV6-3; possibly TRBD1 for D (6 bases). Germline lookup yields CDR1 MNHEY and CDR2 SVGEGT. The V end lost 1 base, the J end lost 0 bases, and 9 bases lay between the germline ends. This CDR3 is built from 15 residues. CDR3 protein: CASSYLGALNTEAFF. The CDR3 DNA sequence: TGTGCCAGCAGTTACTTGGGGGCCTTGAACACTGAAGCTTTCTTT.

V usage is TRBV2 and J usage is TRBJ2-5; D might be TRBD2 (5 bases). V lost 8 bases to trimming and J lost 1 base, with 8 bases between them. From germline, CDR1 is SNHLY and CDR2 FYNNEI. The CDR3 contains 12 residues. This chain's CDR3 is CASVRGQETQYF. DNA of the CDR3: TGTGCCAGCGTCCGGGGCCAAGAGACCCAGTACTTC.

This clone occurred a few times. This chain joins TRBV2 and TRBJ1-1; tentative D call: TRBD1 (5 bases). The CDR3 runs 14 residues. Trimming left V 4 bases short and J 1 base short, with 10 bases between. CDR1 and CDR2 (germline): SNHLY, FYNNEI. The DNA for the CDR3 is TGTGCCAGCAGTGTATTAGGACAGAACACTGAAGCTTTCTTT. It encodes CASSVLGQNTEAFF. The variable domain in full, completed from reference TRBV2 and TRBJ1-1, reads EPEVTQTPSHQVTQMGQEVILRCVPISNHLYFYWYRQILGQKVEFLVSFYNNEISEKSEIFDDQFSVERPDGSNFTLKIRSTKLEDSAMYFCASSVLGQNTEAFFGQGTRLTVV.

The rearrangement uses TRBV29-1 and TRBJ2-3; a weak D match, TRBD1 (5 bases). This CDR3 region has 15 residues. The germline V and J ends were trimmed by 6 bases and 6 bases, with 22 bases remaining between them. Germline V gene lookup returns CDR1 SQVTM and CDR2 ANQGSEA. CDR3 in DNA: TGCAGCGTATACCAGCCCGGGTCAGGGCCTGATACGCAGTATTTT. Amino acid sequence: CSVYQPGSGPDTQYF.

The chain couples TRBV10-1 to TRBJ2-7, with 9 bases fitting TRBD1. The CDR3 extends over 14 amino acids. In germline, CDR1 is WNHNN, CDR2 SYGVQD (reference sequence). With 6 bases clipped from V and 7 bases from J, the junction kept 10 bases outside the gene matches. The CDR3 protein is CASSRDRAVGEQYF. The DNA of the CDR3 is TGCGCCAGCAGCAGGGACAGGGCCGTTGGGGAGCAGTACTTC.

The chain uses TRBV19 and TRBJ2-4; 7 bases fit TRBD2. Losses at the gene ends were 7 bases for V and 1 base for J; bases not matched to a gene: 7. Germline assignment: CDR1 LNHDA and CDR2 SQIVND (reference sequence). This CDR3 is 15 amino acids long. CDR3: CASKGGLGAKNIQYF. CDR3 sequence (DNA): TGTGCCAGTAAGGGAGGGTTAGGGGCCAAAAACATTCAGTACTTC.

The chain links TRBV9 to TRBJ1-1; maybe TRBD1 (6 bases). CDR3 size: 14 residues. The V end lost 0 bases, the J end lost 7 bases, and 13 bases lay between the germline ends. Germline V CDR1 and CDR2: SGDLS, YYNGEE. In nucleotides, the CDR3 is TGTGCCAGCAGCGTAGGGAACAGGGTAGGTGAAGCTTTCTTT. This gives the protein CASSVGNRVGEAFF.

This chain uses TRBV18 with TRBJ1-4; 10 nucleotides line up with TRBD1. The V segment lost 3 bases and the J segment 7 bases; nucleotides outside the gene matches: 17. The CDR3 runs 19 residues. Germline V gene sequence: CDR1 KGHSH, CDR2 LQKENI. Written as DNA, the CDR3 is TGTGCCAGCTCACCCTCCGGGACAGGGGCGCGTCTGGCTATTGAAAAACTGTTTTTT. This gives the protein CASSPSGTGARLAIEKLFF.